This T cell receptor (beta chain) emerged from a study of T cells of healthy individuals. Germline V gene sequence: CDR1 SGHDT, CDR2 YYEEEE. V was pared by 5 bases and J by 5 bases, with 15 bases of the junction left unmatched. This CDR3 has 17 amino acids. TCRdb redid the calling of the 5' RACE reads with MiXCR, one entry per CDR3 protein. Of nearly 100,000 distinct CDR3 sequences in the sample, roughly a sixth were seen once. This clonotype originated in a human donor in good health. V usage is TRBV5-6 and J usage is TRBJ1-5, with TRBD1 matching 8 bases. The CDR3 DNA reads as TGTGCCAGCAGTACGCTCCGGGACAGGCACAACTATCAGCCCCAGCATTTT. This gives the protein CASSTLRDRHNYQPQHF.